Listed below are T cell receptor beta chains from one sample, sequenced in a study of T cell responses to AZD1222 COVID-19 vaccine. Clones were read by immunoSEQ multiplex PCR, and TCRdb kept only the in-frame ones, dropping some. The sample comprises about 120,000 clones, 80% to 90% of which are singletons, and under 3.5% rests with the top ten. The specimen comprised peripheral blood, sampled on day 0 of AZD1222 vaccination. All receptors come from an adult in good health. The CDR3 runs from the conserved cysteine through the conserved F or W. The D gene is left open where the match is weak. Some rows mark clone size as missing; the rest say once, few, many or name a class of expanded clone.

V,size,J,D,CDR3,DNA
TRBV19,-,TRBJ2-7,-,CASSIGRGRSYEQYF,TGTGCCAGTAGTATAGGCCGGGGGCGATCCTACGAGCAGTACTTC
TRBV6-5,-,TRBJ1-1,TRBD1,CASSYAGQGFEAFF,TGTGCCAGCAGTTACGCGGGACAGGGGTTTGAAGCTTTCTTT
TRBV28,-,TRBJ1-2,TRBD1,CASSQGGYGYTF,TGTGCCAGCAGTCAGGGGGGCTATGGCTACACCTTC
TRBV5-6,once,TRBJ2-3,-,CASSFGGTDTQYF,TGTGCCAGCAGCTTCGGTGGCACAGATACGCAGTATTTT
TRBV9,-,TRBJ1-6,-,CASSARGGYNSPLHF,TGTGCCAGCAGCGCCCGGGGGGGCTATAATTCACCCCTCCACTTT
TRBV4-2,-,TRBJ1-1,-,CASSPQGARAGNTEAFF,TGTGCCAGCAGCCCCCAAGGGGCTCGGGCGGGTAACACTGAAGCTTTCTTT
TRBV27,-,TRBJ2-1,TRBD1,CASSLLGQGGDNEQFF,TGTGCCAGCAGTTTATTGGGACAGGGAGGGGACAATGAGCAGTTCTTC
TRBV12-3/TRBV12-4,once,TRBJ2-1,-,CASSFLFDEQFF,TGTGCCAGCAGTTTTTTGTTCGATGAGCAGTTCTTC
TRBV30,-,TRBJ2-1,TRBD1,CAWSTIGTGVGNEQFF,TGTGCCTGGAGTACTATCGGGACAGGGGTAGGGAATGAGCAGTTCTTC
TRBV27,-,TRBJ2-5,-,CASSRGPGPGEETQYF,TGTGCCAGCAGTCGCGGACCCGGGCCTGGCGAAGAGACCCAGTACTTC
TRBV4-1,once,TRBJ1-6,-,CASSRETVDSPLHF,TGCGCCAGCAGCCGCGAGACAGTGGATTCACCCCTCCACTTT
TRBV7-8,-,TRBJ1-5,TRBD1,CASSSLGQGPYQPQHF,TGTGCCAGCAGCTCCCTTGGACAGGGCCCCTATCAGCCCCAGCATTTT
TRBV4-3,-,TRBJ2-1,TRBD2,CASSQSFTSGRSYNEQFF,TGCGCCAGCAGCCAATCCTTCACTAGCGGACGCTCCTACAATGAGCAGTTCTTC
TRBV5-1,-,TRBJ2-6,TRBD1,CASSSQGVTAGANVLTF,TGCGCCAGCAGCTCCCAGGGGGTAACCGCTGGGGCCAACGTCCTGACTTTC
TRBV5-1,-,TRBJ2-4,TRBD1,CASSLARQGGMNIQYF,TGCGCCAGCAGCTTGGCCCGACAGGGGGGTATGAACATTCAGTACTTC
TRBV4-1,-,TRBJ2-5,-,CASSQPTEETQYF,TGCGCCAGCAGCCAACCAACGGAAGAGACCCAGTACTTC
TRBV5-6,-,TRBJ2-4,-,CASSQPDIGNIQYF,TGTGCCAGCAGCCAGCCAGACATAGGAAACATTCAGTACTTC
TRBV5-6,-,TRBJ2-1,-,CASSADEYNEQFF,TGTGCCAGCAGCGCCGACGAATACAATGAGCAGTTCTTC
TRBV9,-,TRBJ2-1,TRBD2,CASNETKRETCEQFF,TGTGCCAGCAACGAGACGAAGCGGGAGACTTGTGAGCAGTTCTTC
TRBV5-5,once,TRBJ1-2,-,CASSLDQSRYGYTF,TGTGCCAGCAGCTTGGACCAGAGTCGCTATGGCTACACCTTC
TRBV5-4,few,TRBJ2-1,-,CASSLVAHEQFF,TGTGCCAGCAGCTTGGTGGCCCATGAGCAGTTCTTC
TRBV2,few,TRBJ1-2,-,CASAIGDGYTF,TGTGCCAGCGCGATCGGCGATGGCTACACCTTC
TRBV5-1,once,TRBJ1-5,-,CASSQGGVSNQPQHF,TGCGCCAGCAGCCAAGGAGGGGTTTCCAATCAGCCCCAGCATTTT
TRBV9,-,TRBJ2-2,-,CASSVGSPGELFF,TGTGCCAGCAGCGTAGGGAGTCCCGGGGAGCTGTTTTTT
TRBV29-1,-,TRBJ2-1,TRBD1,CSTTGTGVNEQFF,TGCAGCACCACCGGGACAGGGGTCAATGAGCAGTTCTTC
TRBV27,-,TRBJ1-1,-,CASRFKGVSTEAFF,TGTGCCAGCAGGTTTAAAGGGGTCTCCACTGAAGCTTTCTTT
TRBV5-1,-,TRBJ1-1,TRBD1,CASSAGQGVTEAFF,TGCGCCAGCAGCGCGGGACAGGGCGTCACTGAAGCTTTCTTT
TRBV6-5,once,TRBJ1-1,-,CASSLGHPNTEAFF,TGTGCCAGCAGTTTGGGACATCCGAACACTGAAGCTTTCTTT
TRBV6-5,-,TRBJ1-2,-,CASRRDYGYTF,TGTGCCAGCAGGAGGGACTATGGCTACACCTTC
TRBV4-3,-,TRBJ1-2,-,CASSQGGDNYGYTF,TGCGCCAGCAGCCAAGGAGGCGATAACTATGGCTACACCTTC
TRBV3-1/TRBV3-2,once,TRBJ2-1,TRBD2,CASSPIRVSGGPYNEQFF,TGTGCCAGCAGCCCGATTAGGGTTAGCGGGGGGCCGTACAATGAGCAGTTCTTC
TRBV13,-,TRBJ1-2,-,CASSRQLSNYGYTF,TGTGCCAGCAGCCGCCAGTTGTCTAACTATGGCTACACCTTC
TRBV27,few,TRBJ2-1,-,CASKPRGSGYNEQFF,TGTGCCAGCAAACCTCGGGGGAGCGGTTACAATGAGCAGTTCTTC
TRBV7-2,-,TRBJ2-5,-,CASSLEPGQETQYF,TGTGCCAGCAGCTTAGAACCGGGCCAAGAGACCCAGTACTTC
TRBV23-1,-,TRBJ2-7,-,CASSETSPYEQYF,TGCGCCAGCAGTGAGACTAGTCCCTACGAGCAGTACTTC
TRBV7-2,-,TRBJ1-5,-,CASSSSGQPQHF,TGTGCCAGCAGCTCCTCGGGACAGCCCCAGCATTTT
TRBV6-5,once,TRBJ2-3,TRBD2,CASSYSGGGAPDTQYF,TGTGCCAGCAGTTACTCTGGCGGGGGGGCCCCAGATACGCAGTATTTT
TRBV30,-,TRBJ2-7,-,CAWKPGTYEQYF,TGTGCCTGGAAGCCGGGGACCTACGAGCAGTACTTC
TRBV21-1,-,TRBJ1-5,-,CASSALTGIGANQPQHF,TGTGCCAGCAGCGCCCTGACAGGGATAGGAGCAAATCAGCCCCAGCATTTT
TRBV19,-,TRBJ1-2,-,CASSMGGPGVGYTF,TGTGCCAGTAGTATGGGAGGCCCCGGTGTTGGCTACACCTTC
TRBV7-2,once,TRBJ1-2,-,CASSLTTRTDYGYTF,TGTGCCAGCAGCTTGACGACGAGGACGGATTATGGCTACACCTTC
TRBV28,-,TRBJ2-1,-,CASSSWGSYNEQFF,TGTGCCAGCAGTTCATGGGGTTCTTACAATGAGCAGTTCTTC